This T cell receptor (beta chain) was sequenced for a study of kidney transplant recipient with SARS-CoV-2 infection. TCRdb processed the reads anew with MiXCR; each CDR3 protein has one entry. Of 200,000 to 300,000 distinct CDR3 sequences listed, 29% are singletons. Concerning this clonotype itself: This may stem from a read error, because a much larger clone lies one nucleotide away. The CDR3 carries no conserved terminal phenylalanine or tryptophan, so it likely arises from a read error.

Trimming pared 5 bases from V and 4 bases from J, leaving 23 bases between. The CDR3 covers 17 residues. Germline V gene lookup returns CDR1 SGHAT and CDR2 FQDESV (reference sequence). The rearrangement links TRBV11-1 to TRBJ1-2; D gene unclear. This sequence originates from a male patient aged 25-45 years who had COVID-19 and was a kidney transplant recipient. These T cells may partly come from the graft donor. Sequencing was performed on a blood sample, taken at baseline and on approximately day 120 from a kidney transplant recipient. The CDR3: CASSRMNKAGKTYGYTL. The CDR3 DNA follows: TGTGCCAGCAGCCGTATGAATAAGGCTGGAAAGACCTATGGCTACACCTTA.